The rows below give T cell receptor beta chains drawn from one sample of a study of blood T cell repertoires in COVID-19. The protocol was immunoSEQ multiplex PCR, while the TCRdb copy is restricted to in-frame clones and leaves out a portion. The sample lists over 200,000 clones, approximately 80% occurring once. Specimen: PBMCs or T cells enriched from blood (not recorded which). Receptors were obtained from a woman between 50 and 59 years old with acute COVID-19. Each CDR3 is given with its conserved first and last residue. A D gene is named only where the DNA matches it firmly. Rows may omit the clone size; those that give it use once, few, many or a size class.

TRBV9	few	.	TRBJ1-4	CASSVAGGMNEKLFF	TGTGCCAGCAGCGTAGCGGGGGGGATGAATGAAAAACTGTTTTTT
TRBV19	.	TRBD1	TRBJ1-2	CASELGATGGLNYGYTF	TGTGCCAGCGAGTTGGGGGCAACAGGGGGCCTTAACTATGGCTACACCTTC
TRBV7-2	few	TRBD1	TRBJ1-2	CASSLDGTGVAGYTF	TGTGCCAGCAGCCTTGACGGGACAGGGGTGGCGGGCTACACCTTC
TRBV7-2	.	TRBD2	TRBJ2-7	CASSLAITSGGGYEQYF	TGTGCCAGCAGCTTAGCGATCACTAGCGGGGGAGGGTACGAGCAGTACTTC
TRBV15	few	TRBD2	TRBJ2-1	CATSRDWGGLEAVFF	TGTGCCACCAGCAGAGATTGGGGAGGACTAGAGGCCGTGTTCTTC
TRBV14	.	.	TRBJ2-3	CASSHGLLTDTQYF	TGTGCCAGCAGCCACGGACTACTCACAGATACGCAGTATTTT
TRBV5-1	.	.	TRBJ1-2	CASSPLGRNSNYGYTF	TGCGCCAGCAGCCCCCTTGGTAGAAACAGTAACTATGGCTACACCTTC
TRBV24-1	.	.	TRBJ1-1	CATSATPGRGMNTEAFF	TGTGCCACCAGTGCTACGCCCGGGAGGGGTATGAACACTGAAGCTTTCTTT
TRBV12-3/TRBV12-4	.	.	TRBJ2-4	CASSLSSRNIQYF	TGTGCCAGCAGTTTAAGTTCGAGGAACATTCAGTACTTC
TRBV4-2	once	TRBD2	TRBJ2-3	CASSIRLATSTDTQYF	TGTGCCAGCAGCATTCGACTAGCCACTAGCACAGATACGCAGTATTTT
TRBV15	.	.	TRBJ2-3	CATSSFVGGPTDTQYF	TGTGCCACCAGCTCCTTTGTCGGGGGGCCCACAGATACGCAGTATTTT
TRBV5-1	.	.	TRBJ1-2	CASSLAVGDYGYTF	TGCGCCAGCAGCTTGGCCGTCGGGGACTATGGCTACACCTTC
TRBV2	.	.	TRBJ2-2	CASSEAPRIGELFF	TGTGCCAGCAGTGAAGCGCCTAGAATCGGGGAGCTGTTTTTT
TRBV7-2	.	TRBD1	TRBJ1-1	CASSRGRGITEAFF	TGTGCCAGCAGTAGGGGGCGCGGTATCACTGAAGCTTTCTTT
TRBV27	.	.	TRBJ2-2	CASSLRFGLASNTGELFF	TGTGCCAGCAGTTTAAGGTTTGGTCTAGCGTCGAACACCGGGGAGCTGTTTTTT
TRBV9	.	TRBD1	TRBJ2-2	CASSVAPGGTGELFF	TGTGCCAGCAGCGTAGCTCCAGGGGGTACCGGGGAGCTGTTTTTT
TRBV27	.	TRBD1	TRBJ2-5	CASSKQGGQETQYF	TGTGCCAGCAGTAAACAGGGGGGCCAAGAGACCCAGTACTTC
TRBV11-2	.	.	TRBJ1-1	CASSLITGNTEAFF	TGTGCCAGCAGCCTCATTACAGGGAACACTGAAGCTTTCTTT
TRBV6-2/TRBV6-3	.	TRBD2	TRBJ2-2	CASSDPAGLKASGELFF	TGTGCCAGCAGTGACCCGGCGGGACTAAAAGCGTCCGGGGAGCTGTTTTTT
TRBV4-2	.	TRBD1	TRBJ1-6	CASSQEGQGDFSPLHF	TGTGCCAGCAGCCAAGAGGGACAGGGCGATTTCTCACCCCTCCACTTT
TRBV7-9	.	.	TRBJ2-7	CASSLLADEQYF	TGTGCCAGCAGCTTATTGGCCGACGAGCAGTACTTC
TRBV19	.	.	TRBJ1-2	CASSMREIYGYTF	TGTGCCAGTAGTATGCGGGAGATCTATGGCTACACCTTC
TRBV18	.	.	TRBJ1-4	CASSDPAPGKKLFF	TGTGCCAGCTCAGACCCCGCCCCGGGTAAAAAACTGTTTTTT
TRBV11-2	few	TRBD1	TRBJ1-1	CASSLATGYRTEAFF	TGTGCCAGCAGCCTAGCGACAGGGTATAGGACTGAAGCTTTCTTT
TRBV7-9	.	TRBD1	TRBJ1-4	CASSKGQGREKLFF	TGTGCCAGCAGCAAAGGACAGGGGCGCGAAAAACTGTTTTTT
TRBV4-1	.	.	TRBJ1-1	CASKREPQLNTEAFF	TGCGCCAGCAAACGTGAGCCACAGCTGAACACTGAAGCTTTCTTT
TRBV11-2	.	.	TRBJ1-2	CASSLRGGRLSYGYTF	TGTGCCAGCAGCTTACGCGGGGGCCGCCTGAGCTATGGCTACACCTTC
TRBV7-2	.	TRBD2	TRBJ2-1	CASISAAGGKQFF	TGTGCCAGCATATCTGCAGCGGGGGGGAAGCAGTTCTTC
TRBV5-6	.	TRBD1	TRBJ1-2	CASSEGQGYGYTF	TGTGCCAGCAGCGAGGGACAGGGCTATGGCTACACCTTC
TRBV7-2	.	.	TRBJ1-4	CASSLQDSPRKLFF	TGTGCCAGCAGCTTACAGGACAGCCCAAGAAAACTGTTTTTT
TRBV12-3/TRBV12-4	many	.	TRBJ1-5	CASGIGDQPQHF	TGTGCCAGCGGAATCGGGGATCAGCCCCAGCATTTT
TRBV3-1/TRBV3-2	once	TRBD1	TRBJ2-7	CASRQTGGYEQYF	TGTGCCAGCAGACAAACAGGGGGCTACGAGCAGTACTTC
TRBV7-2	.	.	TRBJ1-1	CASSLGIDTEAFF	TGTGCCAGCAGCTTAGGAATAGACACTGAAGCTTTCTTT
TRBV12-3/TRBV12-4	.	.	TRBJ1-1	CASSTGQRTEAFF	TGTGCCAGCAGTACTGGACAGCGCACTGAAGCTTTCTTT
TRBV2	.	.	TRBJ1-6	CASSAQGNNSPLHF	TGTGCCAGCAGTGCCCAGGGAAATAATTCACCCCTCCACTTT
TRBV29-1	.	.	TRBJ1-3	CSALSRVSGNTIYF	TGCAGCGCTCTCTCCCGGGTTTCCGGAAACACCATATATTTT
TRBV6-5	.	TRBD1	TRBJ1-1	CASSWKQGAKTEAFF	TGTGCCAGCAGTTGGAAACAGGGGGCTAAGACTGAAGCTTTCTTT
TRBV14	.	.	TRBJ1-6	CASSQGLQVGSPLHF	TGTGCCAGCAGCCAAGGGCTACAGGTCGGTTCACCCCTCCACTTT
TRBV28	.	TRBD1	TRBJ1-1	CASSLRWDRGWVNTEAFF	TGTGCCAGCAGTTTACGGTGGGACAGGGGATGGGTGAACACTGAAGCTTTCTTT
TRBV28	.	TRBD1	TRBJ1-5	CASSFNRGVGNQPQHF	TGTGCCAGCAGTTTTAACAGGGGGGTTGGAAATCAGCCCCAGCATTTT
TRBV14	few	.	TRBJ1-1	CASSQNRQAEAFF	TGTGCCAGCAGCCAAAACAGACAAGCTGAAGCTTTCTTT
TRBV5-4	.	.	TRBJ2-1	CASSPRGGDNEQFF	TGTGCCAGCAGCCCCCGAGGGGGGGACAATGAGCAGTTCTTC
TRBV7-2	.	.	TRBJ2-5	CASSLVSLAQETQYF	TGTGCCAGCAGCTTAGTCAGCCTAGCCCAAGAGACCCAGTACTTC
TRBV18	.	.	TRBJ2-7	CASSPLRAESYEQYF	TGTGCCAGCTCACCGCTGCGAGCGGAATCCTACGAGCAGTACTTC
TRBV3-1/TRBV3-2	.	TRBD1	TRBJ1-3	CASSLRQGGNTIYF	TGTGCCAGCAGTCTGCGACAGGGCGGAAACACCATATATTTT
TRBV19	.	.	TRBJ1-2	CASSMWYGSKANYGYTF	TGTGCCAGTAGTATGTGGTACGGGTCCAAAGCTAACTATGGCTACACCTTC
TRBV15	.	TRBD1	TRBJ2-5	CATSKRDRGETQYF	TGTGCCACCAGCAAGAGGGACAGGGGAGAGACCCAGTACTTC